The present T cell receptor (beta chain) was sequenced within a study of blood T cell repertoires in COVID-19. As for the study in general: Acute and convalescent COVID-19 samples came from the United States, Italy and Spain.

The CDR3 length is 15 residues. Per the germline V gene, CDR1 is MNHEY and CDR2 is SMNVEV (reference sequence). Trimming stripped 3 bases from V and 3 bases from J, with 9 bases between. Sequencing used immunoSEQ multiplex PCR; TCRdb keeps in-frame clones, though not all of them. Among some 300,000 clones listed, 70% to 90% were seen once. Participants were aged roughly 18 to 89 years, lived in 20 to 25 US areas, and enrolled virtually. Participant-given clinical history determined each cohort assignment. Donors of Cohort 3 who recovered were those that had two negative PCRs, clearance, or symptom resolution.

The V gene is TRBV27, the J gene TRBJ2-6; a weak D match, TRBD1 (6 bases). The specimen sequenced was PBMCs or T cells enriched from blood (not recorded which). The receptor comes from a middle-aged woman who had recovered from COVID-19. CDR3 nucleotides: TGTGCCAGCAGTTTCCAGGGGCTTGGGGCCAACGTCCTGACTTTC. Amino acid sequence: CASSFQGLGANVLTF.